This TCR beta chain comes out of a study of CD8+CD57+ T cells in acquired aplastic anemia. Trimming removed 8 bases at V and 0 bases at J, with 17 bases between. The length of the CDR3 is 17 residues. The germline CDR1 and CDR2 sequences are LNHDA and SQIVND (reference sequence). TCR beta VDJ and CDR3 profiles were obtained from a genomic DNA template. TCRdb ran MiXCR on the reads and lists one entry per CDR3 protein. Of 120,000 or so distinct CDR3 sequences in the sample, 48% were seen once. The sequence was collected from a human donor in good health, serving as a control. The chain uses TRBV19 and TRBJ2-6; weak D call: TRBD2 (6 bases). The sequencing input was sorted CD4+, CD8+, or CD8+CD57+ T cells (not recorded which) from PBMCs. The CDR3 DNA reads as TGTGCCAGTGCAGCCCTGGGCGGGAACTCTGGGGCCAACGTCCTGACTTTC. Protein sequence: CASAALGGNSGANVLTF.